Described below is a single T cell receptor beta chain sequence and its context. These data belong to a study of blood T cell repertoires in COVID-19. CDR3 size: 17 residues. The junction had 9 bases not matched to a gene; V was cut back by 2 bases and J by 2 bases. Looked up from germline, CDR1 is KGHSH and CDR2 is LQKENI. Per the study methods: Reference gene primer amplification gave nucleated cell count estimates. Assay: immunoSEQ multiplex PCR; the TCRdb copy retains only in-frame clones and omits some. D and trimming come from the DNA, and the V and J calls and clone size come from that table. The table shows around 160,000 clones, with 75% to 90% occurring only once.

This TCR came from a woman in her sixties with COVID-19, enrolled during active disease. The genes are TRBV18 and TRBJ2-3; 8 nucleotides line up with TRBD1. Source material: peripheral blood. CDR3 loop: CASSPIRTGIVTDTQYF. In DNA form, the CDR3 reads TGTGCCAGCTCACCAATACGGACAGGGATCGTCACAGATACGCAGTATTTT.